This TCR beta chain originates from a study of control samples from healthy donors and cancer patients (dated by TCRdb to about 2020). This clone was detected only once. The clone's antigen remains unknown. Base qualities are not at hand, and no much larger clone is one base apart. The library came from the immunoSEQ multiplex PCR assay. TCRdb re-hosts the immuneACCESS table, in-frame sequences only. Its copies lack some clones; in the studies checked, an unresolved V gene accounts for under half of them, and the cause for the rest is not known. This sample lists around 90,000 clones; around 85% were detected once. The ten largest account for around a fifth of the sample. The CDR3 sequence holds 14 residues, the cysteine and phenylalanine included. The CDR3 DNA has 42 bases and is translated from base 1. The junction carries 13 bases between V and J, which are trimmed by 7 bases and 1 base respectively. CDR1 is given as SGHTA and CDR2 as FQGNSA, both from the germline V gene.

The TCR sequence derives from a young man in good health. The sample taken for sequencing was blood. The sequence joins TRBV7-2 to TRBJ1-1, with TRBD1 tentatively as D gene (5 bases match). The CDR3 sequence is CASMHWGRNTEAFF. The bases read TGTGCCAGCATGCACTGGGGGAGGAACACTGAAGCTTTCTTT.